This T cell receptor beta chain originates from a study of T cell repertoires in cytomegalovirus infection. CDR1 LNHDA and CDR2 SQIVND come from the germline V gene (reference sequence). V was pared by 3 bases and J by 10 bases, with 8 bases of the junction left unmatched. The CDR3 contains 13 residues. Using its own MiXCR run on the reads, TCRdb lists one record per CDR3 protein. The sample has some 400,000 distinct CDR3 sequences, 31% seen once. V is TRBV19 and J is TRBJ1-1; TRBD1 agrees at 7 bases. Source material: PBMCs. This sequence originates from a human donor in good health (CMV status not recorded). Some clones in this sample may be carry-over from other donors' samples. CDR3 protein: CASSIPDREGAFF. DNA for the CDR3: TGTGCCAGTAGTATCCCAGACAGGGAAGGAGCTTTCTTT.